Listed below are T cell receptor beta chains from one sample, sequenced in a study of human thymus T cells. The assay was immunoSEQ multiplex PCR, and TCRdb's table has in-frame clones only and misses some. The sample carries around 45,000 clones, roughly 94% recorded once. What was sequenced was blood. The origin of the receptors is a girl under three years old with a congenital heart defect but otherwise immunologically healthy. Each CDR3 is given with its conserved first and last residue. The D gene is left open where the match is weak. Clone size is not always given. Where it is, it says once, few, many or a class for expanded clones.

cdr3_nt: TGTGCCAGCAGTGGACAGGGGGGCAATCAGCCCCAGCATTTT; cdr3_aa: CASSGQGGNQPQHF; clone_size: NA; d_call: TRBD1; j_call: TRBJ1-5; v_call: TRBV25-1
cdr3_nt: TGTGCCACCAGAAGAGGGGCCGGGACAGGGGAAGCTCAGCCCCAGCATTTT; cdr3_aa: CATRRGAGTGEAQPQHF; clone_size: NA; d_call: TRBD1; j_call: TRBJ1-5; v_call: TRBV15
cdr3_nt: TGTGCCTGGGTAAGACAGGGGCGATACACTGAAGCTTTCTTT; cdr3_aa: CAWVRQGRYTEAFF; clone_size: NA; d_call: TRBD1; j_call: TRBJ1-1; v_call: TRBV30
cdr3_nt: TGCAGCGCCCGACAGGGAGGGGAGACCCAGTACTTC; cdr3_aa: CSARQGGETQYF; clone_size: NA; d_call: NA; j_call: TRBJ2-5; v_call: TRBV29-1
cdr3_nt: TGTGCCAGCAGCTTAGTGGGGCAGGGATGGGATGAAGCTTTCTTT; cdr3_aa: CASSLVGQGWDEAFF; clone_size: NA; d_call: NA; j_call: TRBJ1-1; v_call: TRBV7-2
cdr3_nt: TGCGCCAGCAGCCCCCGGGACACCGGGGCGCGGACCCAGTACTTC; cdr3_aa: CASSPRDTGARTQYF; clone_size: NA; d_call: NA; j_call: TRBJ2-5; v_call: TRBV5-1
cdr3_nt: TGCGCCAGCAGCTTAGCGGGAGGGGAGACCCAGTACTTC; cdr3_aa: CASSLAGGETQYF; clone_size: NA; d_call: TRBD2; j_call: TRBJ2-5; v_call: TRBV5-1
cdr3_nt: TGTGCCATCAGTGAGGGCCAGGAGTGGGGCACAGATACGCAGTATTTT; cdr3_aa: CAISEGQEWGTDTQYF; clone_size: once; d_call: NA; j_call: TRBJ2-3; v_call: TRBV10-3
cdr3_nt: TGTGCCAGCAGTTGGTCCCTCGGGAACTACGAGCAGTACTTC; cdr3_aa: CASSWSLGNYEQYF; clone_size: NA; d_call: NA; j_call: TRBJ2-7; v_call: TRBV27
cdr3_nt: TGCGCCAGCAGCTTCGGGGTAACCCAGGGTCTTGAAGGAAACACCATATATTTT; cdr3_aa: CASSFGVTQGLEGNTIYF; clone_size: NA; d_call: NA; j_call: TRBJ1-3; v_call: TRBV5-1
cdr3_nt: TGCGCCAGCAGCTTGGGGTCCGGAGGATACGAGCAGTACTTC; cdr3_aa: CASSLGSGGYEQYF; clone_size: NA; d_call: NA; j_call: TRBJ2-7; v_call: TRBV5-1
cdr3_nt: TGTGCCAATACAGGCGCGAACACCGGGGAGCTGTTTTTT; cdr3_aa: CANTGANTGELFF; clone_size: NA; d_call: NA; j_call: TRBJ2-2; v_call: TRBV6-4
cdr3_nt: TGTGCCAGCGGGCACCGGGACAATTTCTACGAGCAGTACTTC; cdr3_aa: CASGHRDNFYEQYF; clone_size: NA; d_call: NA; j_call: TRBJ2-7; v_call: TRBV6-6
cdr3_nt: TGTGCCAGCAGTGTCCGCTCTAGCGGCCCCTCCTACAATGAGCAGTTCTTC; cdr3_aa: CASSVRSSGPSYNEQFF; clone_size: NA; d_call: TRBD2; j_call: TRBJ2-1; v_call: TRBV6-1
cdr3_nt: TGTGCCAGCAGCGTAGGTCCAACTAATGAAAAACTGTTTTTT; cdr3_aa: CASSVGPTNEKLFF; clone_size: NA; d_call: NA; j_call: TRBJ1-4; v_call: TRBV7-9
cdr3_nt: TGTGCCAGCAGTTTTGGGACAGGGGGCCCATATAGCAATCAGCCCCAGCATTTT; cdr3_aa: CASSFGTGGPYSNQPQHF; clone_size: NA; d_call: TRBD1; j_call: TRBJ1-5; v_call: TRBV28
cdr3_nt: TGTGCCAGTAGTATAGTCCGCGCGATTTCGTTTCCCTTTGGCTACACCTTC; cdr3_aa: CASSIVRAISFPFGYTF; clone_size: NA; d_call: NA; j_call: TRBJ1-2; v_call: TRBV19
cdr3_nt: TGTGCCAGCAGCTTAGACGGGTGGGCAGATACGCAGTATTTT; cdr3_aa: CASSLDGWADTQYF; clone_size: NA; d_call: NA; j_call: TRBJ2-3; v_call: TRBV7-9
cdr3_nt: TGTGCCAGCAGCTTCCGTACGGGGTCGAACACCGGGGAGCTGTTTTTT; cdr3_aa: CASSFRTGSNTGELFF; clone_size: NA; d_call: NA; j_call: TRBJ2-2; v_call: TRBV7-2
cdr3_nt: TGTGCCAGCACCCTAGGCACTAGCGGGGGCCCCTACGAGCAGTACTTC; cdr3_aa: CASTLGTSGGPYEQYF; clone_size: NA; d_call: TRBD2; j_call: TRBJ2-7; v_call: TRBV11-2
cdr3_nt: TGCGCCAGCAGCCGTGTAGGGGGCACCTCCTACGAGCAGTACTTC; cdr3_aa: CASSRVGGTSYEQYF; clone_size: once; d_call: TRBD1; j_call: TRBJ2-7; v_call: TRBV4-1
cdr3_nt: TGTGCCAGCTCCCGGGGGACAGGGAAGCGGGACGAGCAGTACTTC; cdr3_aa: CASSRGTGKRDEQYF; clone_size: NA; d_call: TRBD1; j_call: TRBJ2-7; v_call: TRBV18
cdr3_nt: TGTGCCAGCAGAGGAGGGGGATTGCCTGAAGCTTTCTTT; cdr3_aa: CASRGGGLPEAFF; clone_size: NA; d_call: NA; j_call: TRBJ1-1; v_call: TRBV6-1
cdr3_nt: TGTGCCAGCTCACCGACGGGGGAGACCCAGTACTTC; cdr3_aa: CASSPTGETQYF; clone_size: once; d_call: NA; j_call: TRBJ2-5; v_call: TRBV18
cdr3_nt: TGTGCCAGCAGTTTAAGCCCGGGGCCCCAGCATTTT; cdr3_aa: CASSLSPGPQHF; clone_size: NA; d_call: NA; j_call: TRBJ1-5; v_call: TRBV28
cdr3_nt: TGTGCCAGCAGCCCACAGACTAGCGGGGCTTCCTACGAGCAGTACTTC; cdr3_aa: CASSPQTSGASYEQYF; clone_size: few; d_call: TRBD2; j_call: TRBJ2-7; v_call: TRBV4-2
cdr3_nt: TGTGCCAGTAGTCCCCGACTAGCGGGAGGGCCCCTTGCGCAGTTCTTC; cdr3_aa: CASSPRLAGGPLAQFF; clone_size: NA; d_call: TRBD2; j_call: TRBJ2-1; v_call: TRBV19
cdr3_nt: TGTGCCAGCAGCTTCGACAGGATAAATGAAAAACTGTTTTTT; cdr3_aa: CASSFDRINEKLFF; clone_size: once; d_call: NA; j_call: TRBJ1-4; v_call: TRBV2
cdr3_nt: TGTGCCAGCAGTCAACCGGGACTAGTGGCCTACGAGCAGTACTTC; cdr3_aa: CASSQPGLVAYEQYF; clone_size: once; d_call: TRBD2; j_call: TRBJ2-7; v_call: TRBV28
cdr3_nt: TGTGCCAGTCGATCACCTGGGGAGACCCAGTACTTC; cdr3_aa: CASRSPGETQYF; clone_size: NA; d_call: NA; j_call: TRBJ2-5; v_call: TRBV27
cdr3_nt: TGTGCCAGCAGCTTAGCTGGGGATCTCACTGAAGCTTTCTTT; cdr3_aa: CASSLAGDLTEAFF; clone_size: NA; d_call: NA; j_call: TRBJ1-1; v_call: TRBV7-2
cdr3_nt: TGTGCCACTAGCCCCGAGGGGACTGAAGCTTTCTTT; cdr3_aa: CATSPEGTEAFF; clone_size: NA; d_call: NA; j_call: TRBJ1-1; v_call: TRBV6-1
cdr3_nt: TGTGCCAGCAGTGAAGGCGGTTATGGCTACACCTTC; cdr3_aa: CASSEGGYGYTF; clone_size: few; d_call: NA; j_call: TRBJ1-2; v_call: TRBV25-1
cdr3_nt: TGCAGCGTTGAAGGTTCCCGAGACGGCTACACCTTC; cdr3_aa: CSVEGSRDGYTF; clone_size: NA; d_call: NA; j_call: TRBJ1-2; v_call: TRBV29-1
cdr3_nt: TGCGCCAGCAGCCAAGTGCCCCTAGCGACAGATACGCAGTATTTT; cdr3_aa: CASSQVPLATDTQYF; clone_size: NA; d_call: NA; j_call: TRBJ2-3; v_call: TRBV4-1
cdr3_nt: TGTGCCATCACCAGCACCACAACTCGAGGGGTCGAGCAGTACTTC; cdr3_aa: CAITSTTTRGVEQYF; clone_size: NA; d_call: NA; j_call: TRBJ2-7; v_call: TRBV10-3
cdr3_nt: TGCAGCGCCTCGGGCGGGATCAATGGCTACACCTTC; cdr3_aa: CSASGGINGYTF; clone_size: NA; d_call: NA; j_call: TRBJ1-2; v_call: TRBV29-1
cdr3_nt: TGCGCCAGCAGCTTGGCCGCGACTGACACCGGGGAGCTGTTTTTT; cdr3_aa: CASSLAATDTGELFF; clone_size: NA; d_call: NA; j_call: TRBJ2-2; v_call: TRBV5-1
cdr3_nt: TGTGCCAGCAGCTTATCCAGGGGGAGTACTGAAGCTTTCTTT; cdr3_aa: CASSLSRGSTEAFF; clone_size: NA; d_call: TRBD1; j_call: TRBJ1-1; v_call: TRBV7-2
cdr3_nt: TGTGCCAGCCGGGGGTCCTACGAGCAGTACTTC; cdr3_aa: CASRGSYEQYF; clone_size: NA; d_call: NA; j_call: TRBJ2-7; v_call: TRBV2
cdr3_nt: TGTGCCACCAGCAGAGGGGACGGGAGCTCCTACGAGCAGTACTTC; cdr3_aa: CATSRGDGSSYEQYF; clone_size: NA; d_call: NA; j_call: TRBJ2-7; v_call: TRBV15
cdr3_nt: TGTGCCACCAGCAGGGATCAGATTAACTATGGCTACACCTTC; cdr3_aa: CATSRDQINYGYTF; clone_size: once; d_call: NA; j_call: TRBJ1-2; v_call: TRBV15
cdr3_nt: TGTGCCAGCAGCCCTGTCACGTCTGGAAACACCATATATTTT; cdr3_aa: CASSPVTSGNTIYF; clone_size: once; d_call: NA; j_call: TRBJ1-3; v_call: TRBV7-2
cdr3_nt: TGTGCCAGCAACGCGGGCGGTCCCCGGTCCTACGAGCAGTACTTC; cdr3_aa: CASNAGGPRSYEQYF; clone_size: once; d_call: NA; j_call: TRBJ2-7; v_call: TRBV5-6
cdr3_nt: TGTGCCTGGAGCCCCCCTAACAGGGTCCGGGAGCAGTTCTTC; cdr3_aa: CAWSPPNRVREQFF; clone_size: NA; d_call: NA; j_call: TRBJ2-1; v_call: TRBV30
cdr3_nt: TGTGCCTGGAGCTGGGGGCGCGATGACCAGTTCTTC; cdr3_aa: CAWSWGRDDQFF; clone_size: NA; d_call: NA; j_call: TRBJ2-1; v_call: TRBV30
cdr3_nt: TGTGCCAGTACCGCCGGGACAGGTAGCTCCTACGAGCAGTACTTC; cdr3_aa: CASTAGTGSSYEQYF; clone_size: NA; d_call: TRBD1; j_call: TRBJ2-7; v_call: TRBV19
cdr3_nt: TGCGCCAGCAGCCCGGGCCCGACCACAGATACGCAGTATTTT; cdr3_aa: CASSPGPTTDTQYF; clone_size: NA; d_call: NA; j_call: TRBJ2-3; v_call: TRBV5-1
cdr3_nt: TGTGCCAGCAGCTTCGGCGGACCCTCCTACAATGAGCAGTTCTTC; cdr3_aa: CASSFGGPSYNEQFF; clone_size: once; d_call: NA; j_call: TRBJ2-1; v_call: TRBV5-5
cdr3_nt: TGTGCCAGCAGCTCGGGACTAGCGGGAGACAATGAGCAGTTCTTC; cdr3_aa: CASSSGLAGDNEQFF; clone_size: NA; d_call: TRBD2; j_call: TRBJ2-1; v_call: TRBV7-3